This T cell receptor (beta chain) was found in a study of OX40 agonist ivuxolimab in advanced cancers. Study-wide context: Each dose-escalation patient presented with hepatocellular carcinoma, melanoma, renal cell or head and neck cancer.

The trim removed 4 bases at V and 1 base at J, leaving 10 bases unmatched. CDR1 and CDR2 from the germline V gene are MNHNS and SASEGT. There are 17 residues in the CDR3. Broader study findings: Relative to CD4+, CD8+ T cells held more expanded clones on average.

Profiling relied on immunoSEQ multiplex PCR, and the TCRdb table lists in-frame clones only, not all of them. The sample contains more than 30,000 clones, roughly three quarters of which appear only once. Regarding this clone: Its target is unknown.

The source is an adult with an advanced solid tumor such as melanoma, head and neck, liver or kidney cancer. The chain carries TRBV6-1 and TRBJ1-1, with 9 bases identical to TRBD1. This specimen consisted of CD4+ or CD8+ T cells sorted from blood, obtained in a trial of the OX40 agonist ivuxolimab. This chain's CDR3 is CASSVFAGQGGNTEAFF. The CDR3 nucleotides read TGTGCCAGCAGTGTTTTCGCGGGACAGGGTGGGAACACTGAAGCTTTCTTT.